The next 18 T cell receptor beta chains were all read from a single sample in a study of blood T cell repertoires in COVID-19. The repertoire was sequenced with immunoSEQ multiplex PCR; TCRdb's copy has only in-frame clones and lacks some. The sample has fewer than 300,000 clones; 70% to 90% are singletons. Sequenced material: peripheral blood. Every receptor here comes from a woman younger than 45 with acute or convalescent COVID-19.

This chain joins TRBV19 and TRBJ1-4, with TRBD1 matching 9 bases. The V gene end was trimmed by 5 bases and the J gene end by 3 bases; junction bases not matched to a gene: 4. The CDR3 consists of 15 residues. The germline V gene has CDR1 LNHDA and CDR2 SQIVND (reference sequence). CDR3 sequence: CASSAGTGPNEKLFF. In nucleotides, the CDR3 is TGTGCCAGTAGTGCCGGGACAGGGCCTAATGAAAAACTGTTTTTT.

The rearrangement joins TRBV27 to TRBJ1-2, with 8 bases fitting TRBD1. Germline values: CDR1 MNHEY, CDR2 SMNVEV (reference sequence). J lost 2 bases, V lost 5 bases, and 7 bases had no gene match. CDR3 length: 15 residues. The CDR3: CASSLGQAKNYGYTF. In DNA, the CDR3 is TGTGCCAGCAGTCTGGGACAGGCCAAGAACTATGGCTACACCTTC.

The rearrangement uses TRBV19 and TRBJ2-1, with D uncertain. Trimming removed 7 bases from V and 0 bases from J, with 10 bases in between. The CDR3 loop spans 14 amino acids. Germline CDR1 is LNHDA and CDR2 is SQIVND (reference sequence). The chain's CDR3 is CASKPGSSYNEQFF. The CDR3 nucleotides read TGTGCCAGTAAGCCGGGTAGCTCCTACAATGAGCAGTTCTTC.

The chain uses TRBV7-2 and TRBJ2-3; possible D gene TRBD2, 5 bases. Germline assignment: CDR1 SGHTA and CDR2 FQGNSA. Trimming took off 2 bases at V and 7 bases at J, with 13 bases between the two ends. The CDR3 runs 14 residues. The CDR3 loop reads CASSLLASSNTQYF. The CDR3 bases are TGTGCCAGCAGCTTATTGGCTAGCAGCAATACGCAGTATTTT.

The chain has TRBV27 and TRBJ2-7; 14 bases map to TRBD2. Germline values: CDR1 MNHEY, CDR2 SMNVEV (reference sequence). The V segment lost 5 bases and the J segment 3 bases; nucleotides outside the gene matches: 6. CDR3 size: 16 residues. CDR3 in DNA: TGTGCCAGCAGTGAAGGGACTAGCGGGAGAATCTACGAGCAGTACTTC. It is translated as CASSEGTSGRIYEQYF.

This clone was counted once. This rearrangement joins TRBV6-5 to TRBJ2-7; D uncertain. CDR1 and CDR2 from the germline V gene are MNHEY and SVGAGI. This CDR3 comprises 11 residues. Trimming removed 8 bases at V and 3 bases at J, with 8 bases between. The CDR3 protein is CASCFGYEQYF. CDR3 nucleotide sequence: TGTGCCAGCTGTTTCGGCTACGAGCAGTACTTC.

The rearrangement joins TRBV9 to TRBJ2-1; TRBD1 matches at 7 bases. The CDR3 is 16 amino acids. The germline CDR1 and CDR2 sequences are SGDLS and YYNGEE. V dropped 4 bases and J dropped 0; count of bases not matched to a gene: 7. CDR3 loop: CASSSRQGSSYNEQFF. Written as DNA, the CDR3 is TGTGCCAGCAGCTCACGACAGGGTAGCTCCTACAATGAGCAGTTCTTC.

This chain links TRBV4-3 with TRBJ1-1, with no clear D. The germline V and J ends were trimmed by 0 bases and 0 bases, with 8 bases remaining between them. CDR3 length equals 15 residues. CDR1 LGHNA and CDR2 YSLEER come from the germline V gene. CDR3: CASSQDDGMNTEAFF. The CDR3, as DNA: TGCGCCAGCAGCCAAGACGACGGGATGAACACTGAAGCTTTCTTT.

The CDR3 nucleotides are TGTGCCAGCTCACCGGAGTCGGGGAGCACTGAAGCTTTCTTT. Its translation: CASSPESGSTEAFF. This chain joins TRBV18 and TRBJ1-1, with D unclear. Deletions cut 3 bases from V and 4 bases from J, with 12 bases between. In germline, CDR1 is KGHSH, CDR2 LQKENI. The CDR3 runs to 14 residues.

The chain is built from TRBV12-3 or TRBV12-4 and TRBJ1-3; D not certain. This CDR3 region has 11 residues. Trimming cost V 7 bases and J 4 bases, with 5 bases left between them. The CDR3 loop reads CASTLGNTIYF. CDR3 in DNA: TGTGCCAGCACTCTGGGAAACACCATATATTTT.

This rearrangement joins TRBV5-6 to TRBJ2-7; D call uncertain. Germline V gene sequence: CDR1 SGHDT, CDR2 YYEEEE. The CDR3 contains 12 residues. V gave up 2 bases and J gave up 1 base, with 4 bases separating them. CDR3 in DNA: TGTGCCAGCAGCTTAGCGTCCTACGAGCAGTACTTC. As protein: CASSLASYEQYF.

The V gene is TRBV5-4, the J gene TRBJ2-1; D gene unclear. Germline loops: CDR1 SGHNT, CDR2 YYREEE (reference sequence). Trimming took off 0 bases at V and 2 bases at J, with 9 bases between the two ends. CDR3 length: 15 amino acids. CDR3 loop: CASSLGTPAYNEQFF. The CDR3 nucleotides read TGTGCCAGCAGCTTGGGAACTCCCGCCTACAATGAGCAGTTCTTC.

This chain joins TRBV4-2 and TRBJ2-7; TRBD1 aligns across 11 bases. Unmatched junction bases numbered 6, after V lost 0 bases and J lost 8 bases. Germline assignment: CDR1 LGHNA and CDR2 YNFKEQ. The CDR3 runs 15 residues. CDR3 region: CASSQDAGTGGQQYF. The CDR3 DNA sequence: TGTGCCAGCAGCCAAGACGCCGGGACAGGGGGGCAGCAGTACTTC.

This sequence joins TRBV5-1 and TRBJ1-5, with TRBD1 matching over 7 bases. CDR1 SGHRS and CDR2 YFSETQ come from the germline V gene. This CDR3 has 13 amino acids. The ends lost 2 bases at V and 6 bases at J; junction bases unmatched: 2. The CDR3: CASSFAGGQPQHF. In nucleotides, the CDR3 is TGCGCCAGCAGCTTCGCAGGGGGTCAGCCCCAGCATTTT.

The rearrangement joins TRBV18 to TRBJ2-7, with D possibly TRBD2 on 5 matching bases. The V and J ends lost 4 bases and 3 bases respectively, with 16 bases between them. CDR1 and CDR2 from the germline V gene are KGHSH and LQKENI. There are 15 residues in the CDR3. The CDR3 loop is CASSLDRVRVYEQYF. For the CDR3, the DNA is TGTGCCAGCTCACTAGACCGCGTGAGGGTCTACGAGCAGTACTTC.

The chain recombines TRBV19 with TRBJ2-1, with TRBD2 matching 9 bases. The CDR3 has 18 amino acids. Germline V gene lookup returns CDR1 LNHDA and CDR2 SQIVND (reference sequence). The junction had 15 bases not matched to a gene; V was cut back by 2 bases and J by 7 bases. CDR3: CASSIMGGLAGVGNEQFF. The CDR3 DNA reads TGTGCCAGTAGTATAATGGGGGGATTAGCGGGAGTGGGGAATGAGCAGTTCTTC.

This chain links TRBV11-2 with TRBJ2-5, with D perhaps matching TRBD1 (5 bases). V lost 5 bases and J lost 1, with 17 bases in between. The germline V gene has CDR1 SGHAT and CDR2 FQNNGV. The CDR3 consists of 16 residues. The DNA for the CDR3 is TGTGCCAGCAGCCCAGGGCAAGGGGAATCCCAAGAGACCCAGTACTTC. This sequence encodes CASSPGQGESQETQYF.

This chain connects TRBV6-2 or TRBV6-3 to TRBJ2-1; 10 nucleotides line up with TRBD2. CDR1 MNHEY and CDR2 SVGEGT come from the germline V gene. Trimming removed 2 bases from V and 7 bases from J; junction bases left unmatched: 5. The CDR3 covers 15 residues. CDR3 coding DNA: TGTGCCAGCAGTTACCTAGCGGGAGTGACTAATGAGCAGTTCTTC. Amino acids: CASSYLAGVTNEQFF.